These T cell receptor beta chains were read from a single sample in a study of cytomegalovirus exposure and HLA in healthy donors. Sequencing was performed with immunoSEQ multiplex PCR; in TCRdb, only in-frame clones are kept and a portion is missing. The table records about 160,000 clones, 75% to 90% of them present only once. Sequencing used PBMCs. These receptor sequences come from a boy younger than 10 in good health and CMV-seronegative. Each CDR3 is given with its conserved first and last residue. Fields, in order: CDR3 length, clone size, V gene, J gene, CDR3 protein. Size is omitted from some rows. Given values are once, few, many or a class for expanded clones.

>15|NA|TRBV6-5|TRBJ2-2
CASSYSWTSFGELFF
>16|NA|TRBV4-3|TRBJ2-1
CASSQENTNRYNEQFF
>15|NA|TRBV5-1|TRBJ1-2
CASSLATGGDYGYTF
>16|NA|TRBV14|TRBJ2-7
CASSQVAGTSAYEQYF
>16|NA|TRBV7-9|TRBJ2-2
CASSLPTGINTGELFF
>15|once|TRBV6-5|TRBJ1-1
CASSYPTGGPTEAFF
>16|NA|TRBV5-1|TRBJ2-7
CASSHTTGRLFHEQYF
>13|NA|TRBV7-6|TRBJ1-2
CASSRDRDGGYTF
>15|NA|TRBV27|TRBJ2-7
CASSLSKLAGVEQYF
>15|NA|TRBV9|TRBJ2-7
CASSSAGGPGNEQYF
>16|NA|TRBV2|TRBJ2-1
CASSEDLAGGLNEQFF
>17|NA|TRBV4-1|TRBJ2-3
CASSRPGLIQTTDTQYF
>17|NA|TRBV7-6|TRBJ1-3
CASSLAGTGGTGNTIYF
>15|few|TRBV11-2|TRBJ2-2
CASSVGQGATGELFF
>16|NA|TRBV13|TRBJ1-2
CASSSGTATANYGYTF
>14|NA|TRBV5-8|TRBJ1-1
CASSGLAGYTEAFF
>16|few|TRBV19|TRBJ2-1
CASSIDAGSSFNEQFF
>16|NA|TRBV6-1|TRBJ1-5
CASSEIKAFRGQPQHF
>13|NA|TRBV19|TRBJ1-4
CASSSETNEKLFF
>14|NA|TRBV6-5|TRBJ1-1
CASSPGGPRGEAFF
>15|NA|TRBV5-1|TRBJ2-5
CASSLVGRPVETQYF
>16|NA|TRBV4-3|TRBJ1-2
CASSQEGVGEVDGYTF
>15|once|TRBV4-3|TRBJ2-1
CASSQDPSGSDEQFF
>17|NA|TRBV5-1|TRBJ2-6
CASGLNPAGSGANVLTF
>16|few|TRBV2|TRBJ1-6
CASRADRGGYNSPLHF
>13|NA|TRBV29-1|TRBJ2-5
CSVSDQRGETQYF
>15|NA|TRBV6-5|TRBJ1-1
CASIKADRWNTEAFF
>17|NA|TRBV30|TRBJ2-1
CAWSVLWTEKSHNEQFF
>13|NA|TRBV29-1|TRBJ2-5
CSVERQGRETQYF
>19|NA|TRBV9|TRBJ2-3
CASSARTSGQRGDTDTQYF
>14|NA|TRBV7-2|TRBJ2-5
CASSLAFGARIQYF
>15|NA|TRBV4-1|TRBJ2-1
CASSQVWTGLNEQFF
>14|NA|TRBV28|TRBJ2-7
CASSTGQLFREQYF
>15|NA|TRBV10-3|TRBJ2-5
CAISEGGKGFETQYF
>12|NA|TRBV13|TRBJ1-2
CASSLASYGYTF
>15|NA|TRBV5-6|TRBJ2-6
CASSRVSSGANVLTF
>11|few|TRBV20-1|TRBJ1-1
CSADSGTWAFF
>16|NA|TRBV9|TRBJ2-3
CASSVALAGGTDTQYF
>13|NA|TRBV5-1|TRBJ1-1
CASSLQGRAEAFF
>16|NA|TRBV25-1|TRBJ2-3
CASSGGLAGGPQRQYF
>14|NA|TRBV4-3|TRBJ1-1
CASSQDHRATEAFF
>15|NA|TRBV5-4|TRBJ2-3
CASSSPGEMADTQYF
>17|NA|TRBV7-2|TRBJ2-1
CASSLPTSGGSYNEQFF
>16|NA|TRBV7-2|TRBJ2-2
CASSLVGGPGTGELFF
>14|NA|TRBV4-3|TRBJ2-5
CASSQGLFQETQYF
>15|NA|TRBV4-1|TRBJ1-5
CASSQPSGGVQPQHF
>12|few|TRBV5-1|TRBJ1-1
CASSFPGERAFF
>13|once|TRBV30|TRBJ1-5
CAWSASPDQPQHF
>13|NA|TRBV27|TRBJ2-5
CASSRTRQETQYF
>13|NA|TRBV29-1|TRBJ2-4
CSVGLLAKNIQYF
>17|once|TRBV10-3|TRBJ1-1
CAISTKPGHKLNTEAFF
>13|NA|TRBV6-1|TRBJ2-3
CASSDIVTDTQYF
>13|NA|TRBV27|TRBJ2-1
CASRLAGFNEQFF